This TCR beta chain stems from a study of neurological immune-mediated disorders. The germline CDR1 and CDR2 sequences are MDHEN and SYDVKM. The V and J ends lost 2 bases and 3 bases, in that order; junction bases with no gene match: 3. The CDR3 contains 15 residues. At least ten counts were recorded for this clonotype. Its antigen is undetermined. Study-wide findings and caveats: No sharing of CDR3 amino acid sequences was observed among expanded clones across subjects, suggesting private repertoires in all groups.

The sorted libraries started from approximately 1 million CD4+ or CD8+ T cells. TCRdb redid the calling of the 5' RACE reads with MiXCR, one entry per CDR3 protein. The sample consists of roughly 30,000 distinct CDR3 sequences, around 6% of them appearing once. This receptor was obtained from a woman aged 45-65 years in good health. The source material was CD4+ T cells from blood. The chain employs TRBV28 and TRBJ2-2; 7 nucleotides match TRBD2. In DNA form, the CDR3 reads TGTGCCAGCAGTTTAGGCGGGAGTTACACCGGGGAGCTGTTTTTT. It codes for CASSLGGSYTGELFF.